The rows below give T cell receptor beta chains drawn from one sample of a study of blood T cells in healthy people across ages. One entry per CDR3 protein results from TCRdb running MiXCR on the 5' RACE reads. There are some 700,000 distinct CDR3 sequences in the sample; approximately 22% occur only once, and around 21% lies in the top ten. Material for sequencing was blood. These receptor sequences come from an older man in good health. Each CDR3 is given with its conserved first and last residue. A D gene is named only where the DNA matches it firmly. For some rows the clone size is stated as once, few or many, or as a class when expanded; others skip it.

TRBD2	TRBV12-3/TRBV12-4	TRBJ2-1	-	TGTGCCAGCAGTTTAATTCCGGCGGGAGCTCGTAATGAGCAGTTCTTC	CASSLIPAGARNEQFF
TRBD2	TRBV7-2	TRBJ2-1	-	TGTGCCAGCAGCCCAAGCGGGGGGGCCGGCTACAATGAGCAGTTCTTC	CASSPSGGAGYNEQFF
-	TRBV6-1	TRBJ1-2	few	TGTGCCAGCAGAAAGGGGTCGACCCTCTATGGCTACACCTTC	CASRKGSTLYGYTF
-	TRBV4-2	TRBJ2-1	-	TGTGCCAGCAGCCAAGTTCCAGGCTACAATGAGCAGTTCTTC	CASSQVPGYNEQFF
-	TRBV29-1	TRBJ1-4	many	TGCAGCGCCCGAGGTGCAGCTAATGAAAAACTGTTTTTT	CSARGAANEKLFF
-	TRBV6-1	TRBJ1-2	few	TGTGCCAGCAGTGAATGGCAGCAAGCTAACTATGGCTACACCTTC	CASSEWQQANYGYTF
-	TRBV5-1	TRBJ2-1	few	TGCGCCAGCAGCTCTTCGGACAGCTGGCAGGTTGAGCAGTTCTTC	CASSSSDSWQVEQFF
TRBD2	TRBV30	TRBJ2-3	-	TGTGCCTGGAATGTGGGACTAGCGGGAGCCACAGATACGCAGTATTTT	CAWNVGLAGATDTQYF
-	TRBV20-1	TRBJ1-2	few	TGCAGTGCTAGGGGTCAGGGGCGGGGAGATGGCTGCACCTTC	CSARGQGRGDGCTF
-	TRBV7-9	TRBJ1-2	-	TGTGCCAGCAGCTCAGGACTGAGCGTAATAAACTATGGCTACACCTTC	CASSSGLSVINYGYTF
-	TRBV29-1	TRBJ1-5	-	TGCAGCGTTAGGCTGAAACCCGATCAGCCCCAGCATTTT	CSVRLKPDQPQHF
TRBD1	TRBV6-2/TRBV6-3	TRBJ1-5	few	TGTGCCAGCAGTTACGCAGGGGGCCTCAATCAGCCCCAGCATTTT	CASSYAGGLNQPQHF
-	TRBV3-1	TRBJ2-2	-	TGTGCCAGCAGCCAACCGTATGGACACCCGACCGGGGAGCTGTTTTTT	CASSQPYGHPTGELFF
-	TRBV4-1	TRBJ1-5	-	TGCGCCAGCAGCCAAGATTTTAATGGCTGGAGTCAGCCCCAGCATTTT	CASSQDFNGWSQPQHF
TRBD1	TRBV7-2	TRBJ2-1	-	TGTGCCAGCAGCTTAGTTGACAGGGGATCCTCATATGAGCAGTTCTTC	CASSLVDRGSSYEQFF
-	TRBV13	TRBJ2-2	-	TGTGCCAGCAGCTCAGGGGTCGGGGAGCTGTTTTTT	CASSSGVGELFF
-	TRBV20-1	TRBJ1-2	-	TGCAGTGCTAGAACCCAGGCACAGGGCCTGTGGTATGGCTACACCTTC	CSARTQAQGLWYGYTF
-	TRBV29-1	TRBJ1-3	many	TGCAGCGTTGAAGGGGTTCGAAACACCATATATTTT	CSVEGVRNTIYF
TRBD1	TRBV6-4	TRBJ1-2	-	TGTGCCAGCAGTGACTCTGGCCGAGGGGGCCTCTATGGCTACACCTTC	CASSDSGRGGLYGYTF
TRBD1	TRBV6-5	TRBJ1-4	few	TGTGCCAGCAGGGACAGGACTGCAACTAGTGAAAAACTGTTTTTT	CASRDRTATSEKLFF
TRBD2	TRBV2	TRBJ2-1	many	TGTGCCAGCAGCAGACTAGCGGGGGATGAGCAGTTCTTC	CASSRLAGDEQFF
-	TRBV5-1	TRBJ1-1	-	TGCGCCAGCAGCTTGGTGGGGGAAGGGGGCACTGAAGCTTTCTTT	CASSLVGEGGTEAFF
-	TRBV6-1	TRBJ2-7	-	TGTGCCAGCAGTGGGAATTTCCCTTTCTACGAGCAGTACTTC	CASSGNFPFYEQYF
TRBD1	TRBV6-5	TRBJ1-6	-	TGTGCCAGCAACAGACAGGGCGGTTCGTTTGAACCCCTCCACTTT	CASNRQGGSFEPLHF
TRBD1	TRBV27	TRBJ2-2	few	TGTGCCAGCAGTTTAGACAGGGTTTCCGGGGAGCTGTTTTTT	CASSLDRVSGELFF
-	TRBV20-1	TRBJ1-5	-	TGCAGTGCTAGAGACGGACAGTTCAATCAGCCCCAGCATTTT	CSARDGQFNQPQHF
-	TRBV6-5	TRBJ1-5	-	TGTGCCAGCAGTTACTCGAAGTTTGGTAGCAATCAGCCCCAGCATTTT	CASSYSKFGSNQPQHF
-	TRBV9	TRBJ2-1	few	TGTGCCAGCAGCGTAGAAAGAGGGATTTCCTACAATGAGCAGTTCTTC	CASSVERGISYNEQFF
-	TRBV6-5	TRBJ2-5	-	TGTGCCAGCAGTTACTCGACGGCGGCCGGCGGGCGGTTCTTC	CASSYSTAAGGRFF
-	TRBV5-1	TRBJ2-3	few	TGCGCCAGCAGCAGATCCGGGACTTCAGGAGATACGCAGTATTTT	CASSRSGTSGDTQYF
-	TRBV9	TRBJ2-7	few	TGTGCCAGCAGCGGAAAACGGGACTCCCTCAACGAGCAGTACTTC	CASSGKRDSLNEQYF
TRBD2	TRBV27	TRBJ2-3	once	TGTGCCAGCAGTACCGATCGGACTAGCGGGGGAAATACGCAGTACTTT	CASSTDRTSGGNTQYF
-	TRBV7-8	TRBJ1-1	many	TGTGCCAGCAGCTTAGCGGTTAAACACCTGACTGAAGCTTTCTTT	CASSLAVKHLTEAFF
-	TRBV3-1	TRBJ2-1	-	TGTGCCAGCAGTCGTTCCGTTGACTCCTACAATGAGCAGTTCTTC	CASSRSVDSYNEQFF
TRBD1	TRBV29-1	TRBJ1-6	few	TGCAGCGTAGGACAGGGTAGGAATAATTCACCCCTCCACTTT	CSVGQGRNNSPLHF
TRBD1	TRBV5-1	TRBJ1-5	few	TGCGCCAGCAGCTTGACCCCCGGGACAGCTAATCAGCCCCAGCATTTT	CASSLTPGTANQPQHF
-	TRBV20-1	TRBJ2-2	-	TGCAGTGCTAGACCTGTCTGGGGCGGGGAGCTGTTTTTT	CSARPVWGGELFF
TRBD1	TRBV10-3	TRBJ2-7	few	TGTGCCATCAGTGAGTCGTCCGGGACAGCCTACGAGCAGTACTTC	CAISESSGTAYEQYF
-	TRBV7-8	TRBJ2-3	-	TGTGCCAGCAGCTTACCCCTACCGCCAGCGGCAATAAACACAGATACGCAGTATTTT	CASSLPLPPAAINTDTQYF
TRBD1	TRBV5-1	TRBJ1-1	once	TGCGCCAGCAGCGTAAGGACAGGGAACACTGAAGCTTTCTTT	CASSVRTGNTEAFF
-	TRBV12-3/TRBV12-4	TRBJ1-2	-	TGTGCCAGCAGTTTAGCGACGTTTTTCGAAAAGATGGGCTACACCTTC	CASSLATFFEKMGYTF
-	TRBV5-1	TRBJ1-5	-	TGCGCCAGCAGCAAGGGGCCGGATCAGCCCCAGCATTTT	CASSKGPDQPQHF
-	TRBV18	TRBJ2-3	-	TGTGCCAGCTCACCGAGCGGGCCTCCACCAGATACGCAGTATTTT	CASSPSGPPPDTQYF
TRBD1	TRBV18	TRBJ1-3	-	TGTGCCAGCTCGCTTCGTGACAGGGAGACTGGAAACACCATATATTTT	CASSLRDRETGNTIYF
TRBD1	TRBV20-1	TRBJ2-5	-	TGCAGTGCTGAGGGGGCCGGGGAGACCCAGTACTTC	CSAEGAGETQYF
-	TRBV7-2	TRBJ1-2	few	TGTGCCAGCAGCCCCGGGGAGGGATCTGATGGCTACACCTTC	CASSPGEGSDGYTF
TRBD1	TRBV5-6	TRBJ1-4	-	TGTGCCAGCAGCGAAACAGGGGGGGCTAATGAAAAACTGTTTTTT	CASSETGGANEKLFF
TRBD1	TRBV5-1	TRBJ2-1	-	TGCGCCAGCACCACGACAGGGAATGAGCAGTTCTTC	CASTTTGNEQFF
-	TRBV7-6	TRBJ2-1	many	TGTGCCAGCAGCCCCCCGGACCGCGAGCAGTTCTTC	CASSPPDREQFF
-	TRBV27	TRBJ2-5	few	TGTGCCAGCAGAACAGCCTCCCAAGAGACCCAGTACTTC	CASRTASQETQYF
-	TRBV20-1	TRBJ2-2	-	TGCAGTGCTAGAGACCAAGGGGCAGCGAACACCGGGGAGCTGTTTTTT	CSARDQGAANTGELFF
-	TRBV5-1	TRBJ2-2	-	TGCGCCAGCAGCTTGGCCCTCACGACGAACACCGGGGAGCTGTTTTTT	CASSLALTTNTGELFF
-	TRBV2	TRBJ2-7	few	TGTGCCAGCAGTTTGAGCGGCTTCTCCGAGCAGTACTTC	CASSLSGFSEQYF
TRBD2	TRBV20-1	TRBJ2-5	-	TGCAGTGCTAGAGATCGGAGGACTAGCGGGGTTGAGACCCAGTACTTC	CSARDRRTSGVETQYF
TRBD2	TRBV5-1	TRBJ2-3	-	TGCGCCAGCAGCTTGGCCCCTAGCGGGGGGGACACAGATACGCAGTATTTT	CASSLAPSGGDTDTQYF
TRBD1	TRBV20-1	TRBJ1-1	few	TGCAGTGCTAGGGGGGGAACAGGGGGCAGGGCTGAAGCTTTCTTT	CSARGGTGGRAEAFF
-	TRBV28	TRBJ2-5	many	TGTGCCAGCAGCGGCACCTTTTCCCAGTACTTC	CASSGTFSQYF
-	TRBV18	TRBJ1-1	-	TGTGCCAGCTCACCGTTGCAGGGCCCTGAAGCTTTCTTT	CASSPLQGPEAFF